This is a list of T cell receptor beta chains from one sample in a study of T cell repertoires in cytomegalovirus infection. MiXCR, applied by TCRdb to the reads, yields one record per CDR3 protein. Here the sample spans about 460,000 distinct CDR3 sequences, around 11% being singletons. Sample: PBMCs. The receptors were gathered from a human donor in good health (CMV status not recorded). Some clones in this sample may be carry-over from other donors' samples. The CDR3 runs from the conserved cysteine through the conserved F or W. A D gene is named only where the DNA matches it firmly. Only part of the rows carry a size: once, few, many, or a class if the clone is expanded.

clone size	V gene	CDR3 length	D gene	J gene	CDR3 protein	CDR3 DNA
-	TRBV20-1	14	-	TRBJ2-3	CSARPGGTTDTQYF	TGCAGTGCTCGCCCAGGGGGGACAACAGATACGCAGTATTTT
few	TRBV20-1	13	-	TRBJ2-7	CSARPDTNYEQYF	TGCAGTGCTAGACCCGATACTAACTACGAGCAGTACTTC
many	TRBV7-2	16	-	TRBJ1-5	CASSTESGRADQPQHF	TGTGCCAGCAGCACTGAATCGGGCAGGGCGGATCAGCCCCAGCATTTT
-	TRBV29-1	13	TRBD1	TRBJ1-2	CSVTQTGDYGYTF	TGCAGCGTTACTCAGACAGGGGACTATGGCTACACCTTC
-	TRBV30	14	TRBD2	TRBJ2-3	CAWRGLAVTDTQYF	TGTGCCTGGAGAGGACTAGCGGTCACAGATACGCAGTATTTT
many	TRBV28	16	TRBD1	TRBJ2-4	CASSSTGVDAKNIQYF	TGTGCCAGCAGTTCGACAGGGGTTGATGCCAAAAACATTCAGTACTTC
many	TRBV10-3	14	TRBD1	TRBJ2-7	CAINPTGSPYEQYF	TGTGCCATCAACCCGACAGGGTCCCCCTACGAGCAGTACTTC
many	TRBV6-2/TRBV6-3	13	-	TRBJ1-1	CASSYAGSTEAFF	TGTGCCAGCAGTTACGCAGGGAGCACTGAAGCTTTCTTT
-	TRBV9	16	-	TRBJ2-7	CASSARQNPPPYEQYF	TGTGCCAGCAGCGCAAGACAGAACCCACCTCCCTACGAGCAGTACTTC
many	TRBV7-8	13	-	TRBJ2-1	CASSDLRGAEQFF	TGTGCCAGCAGCGACCTAAGGGGGGCTGAGCAGTTCTTC
few	TRBV5-1	15	TRBD1	TRBJ1-2	CASRDKQGAADGYTF	TGCGCCAGCCGCGATAAGCAGGGGGCTGCGGATGGCTACACCTTC
many	TRBV20-1	15	TRBD1	TRBJ1-1	CSARDFRQGNTEAFF	TGCAGTGCTAGAGATTTTAGACAGGGGAACACTGAAGCTTTCTTT
many	TRBV20-1	14	-	TRBJ2-3	CSALRDPQADTQYF	TGCAGTGCTCTCCGGGACCCCCAGGCGGATACGCAGTATTTT
many	TRBV27	16	TRBD1	TRBJ1-1	CASSLALGTGNTEAFF	TGTGCCAGCAGTTTGGCCCTAGGGACAGGGAACACTGAAGCTTTCTTT
many	TRBV6-1	13	-	TRBJ2-3	CASIPTGTDTQYF	TGTGCCAGCATCCCAACCGGCACAGATACGCAGTATTTT
many	TRBV6-6	15	-	TRBJ2-6	CASSVWDSGANVLTF	TGTGCCAGCAGTGTATGGGATTCTGGGGCCAACGTCCTGACTTTC
-	TRBV28	18	TRBD2	TRBJ2-7	CASSSPRTSGSGSYEQYF	TGTGCCAGCAGTTCCCCCCGGACTAGCGGGAGTGGGTCCTACGAGCAGTACTTC
many	TRBV14	13	-	TRBJ1-1	CASSHQTHTEAFF	TGTGCCAGCAGCCACCAGACTCACACTGAAGCTTTCTTT
-	TRBV12-5	15	-	TRBJ2-3	CASALGLPGADTQYF	TGTGCTAGTGCCTTGGGACTTCCTGGCGCAGATACGCAGTATTTT
few	TRBV6-2/TRBV6-3	13	-	TRBJ2-1	CASSYVINNEQFF	TGTGCCAGCAGTTACGTCATTAACAATGAGCAGTTCTTC
few	TRBV5-6	16	-	TRBJ2-2	CASSLELATDVGELFF	TGTGCCAGCAGCTTGGAACTAGCCACCGATGTCGGGGAGCTGTTTTTT
-	TRBV3-1	14	-	TRBJ1-2	CASSIWGGHRGYTF	TGTGCCAGCAGCATCTGGGGGGGCCACAGGGGCTACACCTTC
many	TRBV2	15	-	TRBJ2-3	CASSARRGSTDTQYF	TGTGCCAGCAGTGCCCGGCGGGGAAGCACAGATACGCAGTATTTT
many	TRBV7-9	15	TRBD1	TRBJ1-5	CASSLGGDRAYSQHF	TGTGCCAGCAGCTTAGGAGGGGACAGGGCCTACTCCCAGCATTTT
few	TRBV28	16	TRBD2	TRBJ2-2	CASSPTTSGYTGELFF	TGTGCCAGCAGCCCAACGACTAGCGGATACACCGGGGAGCTGTTTTTT
many	TRBV28	15	TRBD1	TRBJ2-1	CASSFGQGASNEQFF	TGTGCCAGCAGTTTCGGACAGGGGGCGTCAAATGAGCAGTTCTTC
many	TRBV7-2	15	TRBD2	TRBJ2-2	CASSSIAGYTGELFF	TGTGCCAGCAGCTCAATAGCGGGGTACACCGGGGAGCTGTTTTTT